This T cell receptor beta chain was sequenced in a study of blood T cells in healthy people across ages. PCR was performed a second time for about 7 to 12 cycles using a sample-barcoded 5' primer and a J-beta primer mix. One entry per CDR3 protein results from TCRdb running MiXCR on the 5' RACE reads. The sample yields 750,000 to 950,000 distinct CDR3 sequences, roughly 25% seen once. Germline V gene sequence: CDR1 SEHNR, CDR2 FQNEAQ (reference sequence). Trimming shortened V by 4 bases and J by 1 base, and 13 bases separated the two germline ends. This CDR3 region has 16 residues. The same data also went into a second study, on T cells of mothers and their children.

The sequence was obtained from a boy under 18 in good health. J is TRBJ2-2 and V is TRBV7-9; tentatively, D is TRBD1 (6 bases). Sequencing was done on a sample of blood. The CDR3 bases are TGTGCCAGCAGCTCCGACAGGTTTGAGAACACCGGGGAGCTGTTTTTT. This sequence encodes CASSSDRFENTGELFF.